This entry lists 27 T cell receptor beta chains sequenced from one sample in a study of shared clonotypes between healthy human individuals (dated by TCRdb to about 2020). The method was the immunoSEQ multiplex PCR assay. Here the immuneACCESS table is served through TCRdb, limited to in-frame sequences with V and J called. Missing clones are a known gap in these copies; in checked studies unresolved V genes cover under half, and the rest lacks a known reason. The sample yields some 2,400,000 clones; nearly 97% were counted once. The ten largest make up 0.1% to 0.15% of the sample. Specimen: naive CD4+ T cells sorted from blood. The sample's cell subset or site label, decoded: CD45RA+ positively selected. The receptors were gathered from a man between 18 and 35 years old in good health.

This clone was observed a single time. This chain's CDR3 is CASSPGQAGAEAFF. CDR3 bases: TGTGCCAGCTCACCGGGACAGGCGGGTGCTGAAGCTTTCTTT. This sequence joins TRBV18 and TRBJ1-1; 8 positions agree with TRBD1. The trim removed 3 bases at V and 6 bases at J, leaving 6 bases unmatched. Germline values: CDR1 KGHSH, CDR2 LQKENI. The CDR3 spans 14 residues.

This chain connects TRBV28 to TRBJ1-5, with TRBD1 matching 7 bases. The CDR3 is 16 residues long. Trimming cost V 6 bases and J 2 bases; bases outside gene matches: 10. Looked up from germline, CDR1 is MDHEN and CDR2 is SYDVKM. The CDR3 DNA follows: TGTGCCAGCAGAGGACAGGTTCGAGGGGGCAATCAGCCCCAGCATTTT. Amino acids: CASRGQVRGGNQPQHF.

The gene calls are TRBV18 and TRBJ1-5; D possibly corresponds to TRBD1 (6 bases). Germline CDR1 and CDR2: KGHSH and LQKENI. This CDR3 region has 13 residues. Between the trimmed V and J ends, which lost 4 bases and 5 bases, there was a span of 9 bases. The CDR3 loop is CASSRYRDQPQHF. In DNA form, the CDR3 reads TGTGCCAGCTCACGATACAGGGATCAGCCCCAGCATTTT.

The chain couples TRBV29-1 to TRBJ1-3; no definite D call. CDR1 and CDR2 from the germline V gene are SQVTM and ANQGSEA. The ends were cut back, 4 bases at V and 8 bases at J, with 12 bases in the middle. This CDR3 has 12 amino acids. DNA for the CDR3: TGCAGCGTTGCCGAAACAGTGGACACCATATATTTT. It is translated as CSVAETVDTIYF.

V gene TRBV7-8 combines with J gene TRBJ2-1; 14 bases are a match to TRBD2. The CDR3 is 13 residues long. With 5 bases clipped from V and 12 bases from J, the junction kept 3 bases outside the gene matches. Per the germline V gene, CDR1 is SGHVS and CDR2 is FQNEAQ. CDR3 protein: CASSLGLAGGQFF. The CDR3 DNA reads as TGTGCCAGCAGCCTCGGACTAGCGGGGGGGCAGTTCTTC.

The chain is built from TRBV5-1 and TRBJ2-3, with D possibly being TRBD2 (6 bases). V lost 2 bases and J 5 bases, leaving 12 bases between the germline ends. This CDR3 is 14 amino acids long. Germline V lookup: CDR1 SGHRS, CDR2 YFSETQ. CDR3 bases: TGCGCCAGCAGCTTTGGAGGGATGAAAGATACGCAGTATTTT. It is translated as CASSFGGMKDTQYF.

The CDR3 DNA reads TGTGCCAGCAGCGCCTCGGGGGGCGCAGGCGGGGAGCTGTTTTTT. This translates into CASSASGGAGGELFF. The chain combines TRBV9 with TRBJ2-2, with D possibly TRBD2 on 7 matching bases. The CDR3 runs to 15 residues. Trimming left V 3 bases short and J 7 bases short, with 16 bases between. Germline CDR1 is SGDLS and CDR2 is YYNGEE.

This chain uses TRBV7-2 with TRBJ2-1, with 8 positions matching TRBD1. Unmatched junction bases numbered 7, after V lost 1 base and J lost 8 bases. In germline, CDR1 is SGHTA, CDR2 FQGNSA. The CDR3 has 15 residues. The CDR3 nucleotides are TGTGCCAGCAGCTTAGACAGGGGGGAGGTCTATGAGCAGTTCTTC. This gives the protein CASSLDRGEVYEQFF.

This clone was seen a handful of times. The chain couples TRBV6-6 to TRBJ1-6, with D maybe TRBD1 (6 bases). CDR1 and CDR2 (germline): MNHNY, SVGAGI (reference sequence). The length of the CDR3 is 15 residues. V dropped 2 bases and J dropped 5 bases, with 10 bases sitting between them. The CDR3, as DNA: TGTGCCAGCAGTTACGGGGACATCAATAATTCACCCCTCCACTTT. It yields the protein CASSYGDINNSPLHF.

The V and J genes are TRBV27 and TRBJ1-5; 7 nucleotides align to TRBD1. The CDR3 runs 15 residues. J gave up 4 bases and V 6 bases, and 9 bases lay outside the gene matches. The germline V gene has CDR1 MNHEY and CDR2 SMNVEV (reference sequence). CDR3 region: CASRKGAGENQPQHF. The CDR3 nucleotides are TGTGCCAGCAGAAAGGGGGCTGGGGAAAATCAGCCCCAGCATTTT.

This clone has only one observation. The CDR3 region is CASSLALTEQFF. The CDR3 DNA follows: TGTGCCAGCAGCTTAGCTCTGACTGAGCAGTTCTTC. The V gene is TRBV11-2, the J gene TRBJ2-1; D not certain. The CDR3 length is 12 residues. V was shortened by 1 base and J by 9 bases, with 7 bases between the two germline ends. CDR1 and CDR2 from the germline V gene are SGHAT and FQNNGV. The variable domain in full, completed from reference TRBV11-2 and TRBJ2-1, reads EAGVAQSPRYKIIEKRQSVAFWCNPISGHATLYWYQQILGQGPKLLIQFQNNGVVDDSQLPKDRFSAERLKGVDSTLKIQPAKLEDSAVYLCASSLALTEQFFGPGTRLTVL.

About this clone: Other DNA sequences within the sample encode an identical CDR3. This rearrangement joins TRBV6-1 to TRBJ1-4, with D possibly being TRBD1 (6 bases). The CDR3 runs to 14 residues. Trimming removed 2 bases at V and 5 bases at J, with 9 bases between. Germline V gene sequence: CDR1 MNHNS, CDR2 SASEGT. CDR3 sequence (DNA): TGTGCCAGCAGTGAAAGAGGGGGAAATGAAAAACTGTTTTTT. It specifies CASSERGGNEKLFF.

This clone has just one count. The J gene is TRBJ2-5, the V gene TRBV6-1; 8 positions match TRBD1. Germline CDR1 is MNHNS and CDR2 is SASEGT. This CDR3 is built from 15 residues. The ends lost 0 bases at V and 5 bases at J; junction bases unmatched: 5. The CDR3 DNA is TGTGCCAGCAGTGAAGCCCCGGACAGGGTTGAGACCCAGTACTTC. Protein product: CASSEAPDRVETQYF.

The chain has TRBV28 and TRBJ2-7, with D perhaps TRBD1 (5 bases). This CDR3 is 16 amino acids long. The V end lost 3 bases, the J end lost 2 bases, and 17 bases lay between the germline ends. CDR1 and CDR2 from the germline V gene are MDHEN and SYDVKM. Here the CDR3 reads CASSFPWGRTTYEQYF. The CDR3 DNA reads TGTGCCAGCAGTTTCCCCTGGGGCAGGACGACCTACGAGCAGTACTTC.

The V and J genes are TRBV5-1 and TRBJ1-1; D ambiguous. V lost 3 bases and J lost 0, with 9 bases in between. CDR3 length: 14 residues. The germline V gene has CDR1 SGHRS and CDR2 YFSETQ. CDR3 in DNA: TGCGCCAGCAGCTCGGACCTCCTGAACACTGAAGCTTTCTTT. It specifies CASSSDLLNTEAFF.

The chain has TRBV9 and TRBJ2-7, with 15 bases that match TRBD2. The germline CDR1 and CDR2 sequences are SGDLS and YYNGEE. The CDR3 loop spans 16 amino acids. With 3 bases clipped from V and 2 bases from J, the junction kept 3 bases outside the gene matches. In DNA form, the CDR3 reads TGTGCCAGCAGCGGCGGACTAGCGGGAGGGACCTACGAGCAGTACTTC. Translating it yields CASSGGLAGGTYEQYF.

V is TRBV2 and J is TRBJ2-1; 11 bases are shared with TRBD2. V shed 5 bases and J 4 bases; nucleotides not matched to a gene: 4. Germline V CDR1 and CDR2: SNHLY, FYNNEI. The CDR3 sequence is 15 residues long. The CDR3 loop reads CASSKTSGAYNEQFF. CDR3 DNA: TGTGCCAGCAGTAAGACTAGCGGGGCTTACAATGAGCAGTTCTTC.

This clone was recorded only once. The chain couples TRBV9 to TRBJ1-2; a possible D gene is TRBD1 (5 bases). V was pared by 4 bases and J by 8 bases, with 15 bases between. This CDR3 has 13 amino acids. CDR1 and CDR2 from the germline V gene are SGDLS and YYNGEE. The DNA of the CDR3 is TGTGCCAGCAGCCGAGACAGCCCCCGGGGCTACACCTTC. Its translation is CASSRDSPRGYTF.

The J gene is TRBJ1-4, the V gene TRBV6-5; 7 bases line up with TRBD1. J lost 5 bases, V lost 5 bases, and 8 bases had no gene match. The CDR3 has 15 amino acids. Germline CDR1 and CDR2: MNHEY and SVGAGI. The DNA of the CDR3 is TGTGCCAGCAGTAAGGGACAGACCAACAATGAAAAACTGTTTTTT. Protein product: CASSKGQTNNEKLFF.

This chain connects TRBV7-2 to TRBJ1-2; D possibly corresponds to TRBD1 (5 bases). V was clipped by 0 bases and J by 4 bases, with 12 bases between them. This CDR3 is 15 amino acids long. CDR1 and CDR2 from the germline V gene are SGHTA and FQGNSA. The CDR3 here is CASSLAPSGTYGYTF. CDR3 bases: TGTGCCAGCAGCTTAGCGCCGTCAGGGACCTATGGCTACACCTTC.

The chain couples TRBV6-5 to TRBJ1-1; 7 positions agree with TRBD1. The ends lost 0 bases at V and 11 bases at J; junction bases unmatched: 3. Germline CDR1 and CDR2: MNHEY and SVGAGI. The CDR3 contains 12 residues. CDR3 in DNA: TGTGCCAGCAGTTACTCGACAGGGATGGCTTTCTTT. As protein: CASSYSTGMAFF.

A note on this clone: Other DNA sequences in this sample translate to the same CDR3. The genes are TRBV10-3 and TRBJ1-5, with D hard to call. Germline V gene lookup returns CDR1 ENHRY and CDR2 SYGVKD. The CDR3 length is 13 residues. Trimming left V 0 bases short and J 7 bases short, with 7 bases between. The CDR3, as DNA: TGTGCCATCAGTGAGTCCGAGGGCCAGCCCCAGCATTTT. Its protein is CAISESEGQPQHF.

V is TRBV7-9 and J is TRBJ1-3, with D unresolved. Germline CDR1 SEHNR, CDR2 FQNEAQ (reference sequence). The V and J ends lost 1 base and 2 bases respectively, with 6 bases between them. The CDR3 is made up of 14 amino acids. The CDR3 spells CASSLESAGNTIYF. The CDR3 DNA reads as TGTGCCAGCAGCTTAGAGTCGGCTGGAAACACCATATATTTT. The full variable domain, completed using reference TRBV7-9 and TRBJ1-3, is DTGVSQNPRHKITKRGQNVTFRCDPISEHNRLYWYRQTLGQGPEFLTYFQNEAQLEKSRLLSDRFSAERPKGSFSTLEIQRTEQGDSAMYLCASSLESAGNTIYFGEGSWLTVV.

This chain joins TRBV19 and TRBJ2-7, with D possibly matching TRBD2 (6 bases). The V gene lost 5 bases and the J gene lost 5 bases, with 10 bases spanning the gap. CDR1 LNHDA and CDR2 SQIVND come from the germline V gene (reference sequence). The CDR3 extends over 12 amino acids. CDR3 bases: TGTGCCAGTAGTCCACGGACTAACGAGCAGTACTTC. Residues: CASSPRTNEQYF.

V is TRBV30 and J is TRBJ2-7; D is undetermined. The CDR3 has 14 residues. The V gene's germline CDR1 is GTSNPN and CDR2 SVGIG (reference sequence). V was pared by 2 bases and J by 1 base, with 12 bases between. The CDR3 reads CAWSLNPQSYEQYF. In DNA form, the CDR3 reads TGTGCCTGGAGTCTTAACCCGCAGTCCTACGAGCAGTACTTC.

The rearrangement uses TRBV13 and TRBJ1-2; no clear D. Germline V lookup: CDR1 PRHDT, CDR2 FYEKMQ (reference sequence). The V end was cut by 0 bases, the J end by 4 bases, with 9 bases between. This CDR3 region has 14 residues. CDR3 DNA: TGTGCCAGCAGCTTAGGGCGGCAGGCCTATGGCTACACCTTC. Its protein product is CASSLGRQAYGYTF.

The chain couples TRBV11-2 to TRBJ1-2, with a weak D call TRBD1 (6 bases). CDR3 size: 14 residues. V lost 4 bases to trimming and J lost 6 bases, with 15 bases between them. Germline CDR1 and CDR2: SGHAT and FQNNGV. CDR3 amino acids: CASSSTEGVDGYTF. The DNA for the CDR3 is TGTGCCAGCAGCTCGACAGAGGGGGTTGATGGCTACACCTTC.